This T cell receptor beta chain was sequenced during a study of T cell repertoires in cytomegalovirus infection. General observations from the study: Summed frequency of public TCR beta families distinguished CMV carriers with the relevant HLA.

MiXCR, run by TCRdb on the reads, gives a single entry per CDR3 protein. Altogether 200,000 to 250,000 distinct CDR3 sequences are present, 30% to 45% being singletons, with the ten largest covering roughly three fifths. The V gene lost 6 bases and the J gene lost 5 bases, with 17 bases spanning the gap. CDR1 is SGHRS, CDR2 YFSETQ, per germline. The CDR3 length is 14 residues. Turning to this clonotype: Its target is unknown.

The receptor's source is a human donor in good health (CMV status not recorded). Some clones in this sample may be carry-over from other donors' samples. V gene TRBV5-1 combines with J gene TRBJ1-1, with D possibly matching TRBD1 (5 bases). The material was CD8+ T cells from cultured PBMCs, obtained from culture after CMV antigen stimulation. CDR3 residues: CASTKQEGLTEAFF. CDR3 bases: TGCGCCAGCACCAAACAAGAGGGGCTTACTGAAGCTTTCTTT.